What follows is one T cell receptor beta chain and its context. This sample is drawn from a study of CD8 T cells in Susac syndrome. Sequencing of TCR beta was undertaken in CD8+ and CD4+ T cells derived from blood. Negative isolation was used for CD8+ and CD4+ T cells and FACS enrichment for TEMRA cells. Per germline, CDR1 DFQATT and CDR2 SNEGSKA (reference sequence). The ends were cut back, 3 bases at V and 1 base at J, with 10 bases in the middle. CDR3 size: 13 residues. When the RNA was reverse transcribed, random hexamers were used with an input of roughly 0.45 to 1 ug. Across 54 Vbeta and 13 Jbeta, TCR beta CDR3 was amplified with immunoSEQ multiplex PCR. Using its own MiXCR run on the immunoSEQ multiplex PCR reads, TCRdb lists one record per CDR3 protein. Of approximately 190,000 distinct CDR3 sequences listed, more than 85% were seen once; the top ten hold about 0.09%.

The specimen was CD4+ T cells from PBMCs. This receptor was taken from a human donor with Susac syndrome. V gene TRBV20-1 combines with J gene TRBJ2-7; D not resolved. CDR3: CSASSDRSYEQYF. Written as DNA, the CDR3 is TGCAGTGCTAGTTCGGACCGATCCTACGAGCAGTACTTC.